The 19 T cell receptor beta chains below come from one sample, sequenced in a study of blood T cells in healthy people across ages (dated by TCRdb to the mid-2010s). Receptor amplification or capture employed 5' RACE. Sequencer: Illumina HiSeq 2500. The second PCR ran for about 7 to 11 cycles and used a J-beta primer mix along with a sample-barcoded 5' primer. TCRdb applied fastp at Q25 and MiXCR to the public reads, then kept only in-frame beta chains. Entries that share a CDR3 protein sequence are merged under the most common genes and DNA. A total of 1.5 million to 2 million distinct CDR3 sequences appear in this sample, just under 50% of them only once. The leading ten clones occupy approximately 2.1% of the sample. Input material: blood. The origin of the receptors is a woman between 40 and 50 years old in good health.

The V and J genes are TRBV6-6 and TRBJ1-2; D gene unclear. With 6 bases removed from V and 4 bases from J, the gap between germline ends came to 12 bases. Germline CDR1 MNHNY, CDR2 SVGAGI (reference sequence). The CDR3 totals 13 residues. CDR3 residues: CASRKDSGYGYTF. The CDR3 DNA follows: TGTGCCAGCAGGAAAGACTCCGGCTATGGCTACACCTTC.

This clonotype was observed a handful of times. The CDR3 sequence: CASSQEDLTDTQYF. The CDR3, as DNA: TGTGCCAGCAGCCAAGAGGACTTAACAGATACGCAGTATTTT. V usage is TRBV3-1 and J usage is TRBJ2-3; TRBD2 is a possible D gene (5 bases). Germline V gives CDR1 LGHDT, CDR2 YNNKEL (reference sequence). The CDR3 length is 14 residues. V dropped 0 bases and J dropped 3 bases, with 7 bases sitting between them.

The gene calls are TRBV27 and TRBJ2-1, with 7 bases that match TRBD2. The CDR3 extends over 17 amino acids. Germline-derived CDR1 and CDR2 are MNHEY and SMNVEV (reference sequence). With V trimmed by 3 bases and J by 6 bases, 14 bases remained unmatched. The CDR3 DNA follows: TGTGCCAGCAGTTTTAGTAAGAGCGGGGTAGCCCTCAATGAGCAGTTCTTC. As protein: CASSFSKSGVALNEQFF.

This clonotype was detected only a few times. V is TRBV5-1 and J is TRBJ2-4; unclear D gene. With 0 bases removed from V and 13 bases from J, the gap between germline ends came to 8 bases. Germline V gene data show CDR1 as SGHRS and CDR2 as YFSETQ. The length of the CDR3 is 11 residues. The CDR3 loop reads CASSLESRQYF. For the CDR3, the DNA is TGCGCCAGCAGCTTGGAGTCACGGCAGTACTTC.

The J gene is TRBJ2-7, the V gene TRBV20-1; 8 nucleotides agree with TRBD1. The CDR3 contains 11 residues. Germline V gives CDR1 DFQATT, CDR2 SNEGSKA (reference sequence). With 2 bases clipped from V and 6 bases from J, the junction kept 0 bases outside the gene matches. The CDR3 sequence: CSARQGAEQYF. In DNA form, the CDR3 reads TGCAGTGCTAGACAGGGGGCCGAGCAGTACTTC.

This clonotype was picked up one time. J is TRBJ2-1 and V is TRBV9; D uncertain. The CDR3 is made up of 9 amino acids. Germline values: CDR1 SGDLS, CDR2 YYNGEE. V lost 3 bases, J lost 14 bases, and 6 bases lay in between. CDR3 loop: CASSGDKFF. CDR3 sequence (DNA): TGTGCCAGCAGCGGAGATAAGTTCTTC. Full variable domain (outside the CDR3, taken from reference TRBV9 and TRBJ2-1): DSGVTQTPKHLITATGQRVTLRCSPRSGDLSVYWYQQSLDQGLQFLIQYYNGEERAKGNILERFSAQQFPDLHSELNLSSLELGDSALYFCASSGDKFFGPGTRLTVL.

V usage is TRBV20-1 and J usage is TRBJ2-7, with TRBD2 matching 10 bases. With the DNA end fitting TRBJ2-1 better, the J assignment may be wrong. There are 16 residues in the CDR3. Germline values: CDR1 DFQATT, CDR2 SNEGSKA (reference sequence). The CDR3 region is CSASTGTSVGLLEQFF. Here the CDR3 DNA reads TGCAGTGCCAGCACCGGGACTAGCGTGGGATTGTTAGAGCAGTTCTTC.

This rearrangement joins TRBV28 to TRBJ2-5; either TRBD1 or TRBD2 may fit D (5 bases each). The J call may be wrong; the DNA end is better matched by TRBJ2-7. The CDR3 extends over 15 amino acids. Per germline, CDR1 MDHEN and CDR2 SYDVKM. Written as DNA, the CDR3 is TGTGCCAGCAGTTTTTCCGGGACGCCGCAATACGAGCAGTACTTC. Amino acids: CASSFSGTPQYEQYF.

The V gene is TRBV20-1, the J gene TRBJ2-5, with 10 bases identical to TRBD1. Germline CDR1 is DFQATT and CDR2 is SNEGSKA (reference sequence). Trimming at V came to 0 bases and at J to 6 bases, leaving 10 bases not matched to a gene. This CDR3 contains 16 residues. The DNA of the CDR3 is TGCAGTGCTAGAGATAATGACAGGGGGCTGTTGAAGACCCAGTACTTC. It codes for CSARDNDRGLLKTQYF.

This rearrangement joins TRBV6-5 to TRBJ2-1; 8 nucleotides line up with TRBD1. This CDR3 is 17 amino acids long. Trimming at V came to 7 bases and at J to 6 bases, leaving 17 bases not matched to a gene. The V gene's germline CDR1 is MNHEY and CDR2 SVGAGI. The CDR3 loop reads CASNYRPGQGSLNEQFF. As DNA, the CDR3 is TGTGCCAGCAATTATCGCCCCGGACAGGGTAGTCTCAATGAGCAGTTCTTC.

The chain couples TRBV3-1 to TRBJ1-6, with D hard to call. Germline loops: CDR1 LGHDT, CDR2 YNNKEL (reference sequence). Trimming took 0 bases from V and 0 from J, leaving 9 bases between them. The CDR3 consists of 17 residues. The CDR3 sequence: CASSQDDRSSYNSPLHF. The CDR3 bases are TGTGCCAGCAGCCAAGATGACCGAAGCTCCTATAATTCACCCCTCCACTTT.

This clonotype was counted only a few times. The rearrangement links TRBV6-1 to TRBJ2-7; 11 nucleotides agree with TRBD2. The CDR3 has 13 residues. Trimming took 7 bases from V and 4 from J; bases not matched to a gene: 3. CDR1 and CDR2 from the germline V gene are MNHNS and SASEGT. DNA of the CDR3: TGTGCCAGCAAGACTAGCGGGACGTACGAGCAGTACTTC. Its translation: CASKTSGTYEQYF.

This clonotype appeared a few times. V gene TRBV4-3 combines with J gene TRBJ2-4; either TRBD1 or TRBD2 may supply D (5 bases each). Germline CDR1 reads LGHNA; CDR2 reads YSLEER. The V gene lost 1 base and the J gene lost 13 bases, with 14 bases spanning the gap. This CDR3 is built from 13 residues. Here the CDR3 DNA reads TGCGCCAGCAGCCAAGGTCCGGGGCGCAGGCAGTACTTC. Amino acids: CASSQGPGRRQYF.

The V gene is TRBV5-6, the J gene TRBJ1-1; D is possibly TRBD1 (5 bases). Between the trimmed V and J ends, which lost 7 bases and 3 bases, there was a span of 10 bases. CDR1 and CDR2 from the germline V gene are SGHDT and YYEEEE. The CDR3 has 12 residues. The CDR3 nucleotides read TGTGCCAGCGATGTAGGGGACACTGAAGCTTTCTTT. It encodes CASDVGDTEAFF.

The rearrangement uses TRBV7-9 and TRBJ2-4; D unclear. With 1 base removed from V and 0 bases from J, the gap between germline ends came to 13 bases. Germline V CDR1 and CDR2: SEHNR, FQNEAQ (reference sequence). The CDR3 sequence is 17 residues long. DNA of the CDR3: TGTGCCAGCAGCTTAGTCGGGCACCGGGTAGCCAAAAACATTCAGTACTTC. Translated, it gives CASSLVGHRVAKNIQYF.

DNA of the CDR3: TGTGCCAGCAGTTACTCTCCATACAGGGAGCAGTACTTC. Translation gives CASSYSPYREQYF. This chain connects TRBV6-5 to TRBJ2-7, with D possibly TRBD1 on 5 matching bases. The germline V gene encodes CDR1 MNHEY and CDR2 SVGAGI. The CDR3 is 13 amino acids. V dropped 0 bases and J dropped 7 bases, with 10 bases sitting between them.

A few counts support this clonotype. J is TRBJ2-3 and V is TRBV13, with TRBD1 as a possible D gene (6 bases). Trimming stripped 4 bases from V and 6 bases from J, with 23 bases between. CDR3 size: 17 residues. From germline, CDR1 is PRHDT and CDR2 FYEKMQ (reference sequence). In DNA, the CDR3 is TGTGCCAGCAGCTCCCCTAGTGCTGGCCACGGACAGGATACGCAGTATTTT. As protein: CASSSPSAGHGQDTQYF.

V usage is TRBV6-5 and J usage is TRBJ2-7, with D perhaps TRBD1 (5 bases). The V end was cut by 6 bases, the J end by 2 bases, with 17 bases between. Germline CDR1 MNHEY, CDR2 SVGAGI. The CDR3 contains 15 residues. In DNA, the CDR3 is TGTGCCAGCAGCCTCTCTCAGGGCCTTGCCTACGAGCAGTACTTC. It yields the protein CASSLSQGLAYEQYF.

The chain recombines TRBV6-5 with TRBJ2-1; a possible D gene is TRBD1 (6 bases). Germline loops: CDR1 MNHEY, CDR2 SVGAGI. The germline V and J ends were trimmed by 5 bases and 6 bases, with 17 bases remaining between them. This CDR3 is 15 amino acids long. Here the CDR3 reads CASSTDRWEGNEQFF. CDR3 sequence (DNA): TGTGCCAGCAGTACTGACAGGTGGGAAGGCAATGAGCAGTTCTTC.